The clone carrying this T cell receptor (beta chain) has a count of ten or more. The antigen remains undetermined. The CDR3 extends 3 residues past the end of the read, so its final part is completed from the germline J gene. The data derive from a study of T cell clonality in common variable immunodeficiency. Study-wide results and limits: Reportedly, TCR beta sequences from common variable immunodeficiency showed fewer deletions and N-nucleotide insertions. Compared with healthy controls, CVID subjects showed increased TCRbeta clonality, mostly in about a third.

Clones were read by immunoSEQ multiplex PCR, and TCRdb kept only the in-frame ones, dropping some. The record shows tens of thousands of clones for this sample, with no singletons present. The germline gives CDR1 MNHEY, CDR2 SVGEGT. V lost 2 bases, J lost 4 bases, and 18 bases lay in between. The length of the CDR3 is 17 residues. V and J are TRBV6-2 or TRBV6-3 and TRBJ2-1, with D maybe TRBD2 (6 bases). The TCR comes from a person between 18 and 75 years old in good health. Specimen: peripheral blood mononuclear cells. The sequenced CDR3 bases are TGTGCCAGCAGTTACAGCCGAGGTAGCGGAGTTTACAATGAG. It specifies CASSYSRGSGVYNE. The full CDR3 protein reads CASSYSRGSGVYNEQFF.